Reported below is one T cell receptor (beta chain). The data were taken from a study of blood T cell repertoires in COVID-19. Measured with immunoSEQ multiplex PCR; TCRdb has only the in-frame clones, and not every one. The data contain 110,000 to 150,000 clones, 78% of them singletons. The sequence derives from a woman in her 50s who had recovered from COVID-19. The sequenced sample consisted of PBMCs or T cells enriched from blood (not recorded which).

The CDR3 is CASTPGLAGGHEQFF. Here the CDR3 DNA reads TGTGCCAGCACCCCCGGACTAGCGGGGGGGCATGAGCAGTTCTTC. The genes are TRBV6-5 and TRBJ2-1; 15 bases match TRBD2. The CDR3 covers 15 residues. J was trimmed by 8 bases and V by 7 bases; bases with no gene match: 6. Germline V gives CDR1 MNHEY, CDR2 SVGAGI.